This TCR beta chain derives from a study of CXCR3-negative and CXCR3-positive naive CD8 T cells. Study findings and constraints: Fresh PBMCs served for most assays, and CXCR3 expression fell partially after cryopreservation. Relative to CXCR3-negative naive cells, CXCR3-positive naive cells had more hydrophobic TRB CDR3s. High diversity, comparable across both naive subsets, contrasted with much lower diversity in memory CD8+ cells. Unlike memory cells, which differed, naive CXCR3-negative and CXCR3-positive cells had similar TRBV-TRBJ usage.

From germline, CDR1 is SGHDT and CDR2 YYEEEE. CDR3 length equals 15 residues. Details on this clonotype: Its target is unknown.

The study sorted every CD8+ T cell subset in triplicate at under 350,000 cells each. The authors made the TRB cDNA libraries by 5' RACE using UMI labels. Using the 5' RACE reads, TCRdb records one entry per CDR3 protein without DNA. This sample's table has roughly 63,000 distinct CDR3 sequences. This TCR was sampled from a human donor in good health. Some clones in this sample may be carry-over from other donors' samples. Sequencing was performed on naive CXCR3+ CD8+ T cells from blood. Subset in this sample: CD45RO-CCR7+CD27+CD95- naive CD8+ T cells expressing CXCR3 (TNR3+). This chain uses TRBV5-6 with TRBJ2-7; TCRdb returns TRBD1, unconfirmable since there is no DNA. This CDR3 reads CASSLPTGSYSEQYF.